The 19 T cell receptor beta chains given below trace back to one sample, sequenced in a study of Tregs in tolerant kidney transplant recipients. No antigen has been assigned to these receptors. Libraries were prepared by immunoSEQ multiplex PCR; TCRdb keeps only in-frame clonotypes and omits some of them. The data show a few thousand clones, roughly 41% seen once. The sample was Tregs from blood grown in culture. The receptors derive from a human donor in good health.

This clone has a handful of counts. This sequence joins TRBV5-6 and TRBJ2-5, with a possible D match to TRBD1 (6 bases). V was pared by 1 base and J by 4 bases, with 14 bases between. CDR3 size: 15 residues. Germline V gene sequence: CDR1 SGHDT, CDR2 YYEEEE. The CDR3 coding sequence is TGTGCCAGCAGCTTGCGCAGGGGTGTTACAGAGACCCAGTACTTC. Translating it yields CASSLRRGVTETQYF.

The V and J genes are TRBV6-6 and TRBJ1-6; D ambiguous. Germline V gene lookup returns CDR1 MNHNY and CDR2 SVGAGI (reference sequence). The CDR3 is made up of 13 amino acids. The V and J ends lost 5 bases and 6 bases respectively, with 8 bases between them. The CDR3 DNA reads TGTGCCAGCAGTCAATACAGTAATTCACCCCTCCACTTT. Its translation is CASSQYSNSPLHF.

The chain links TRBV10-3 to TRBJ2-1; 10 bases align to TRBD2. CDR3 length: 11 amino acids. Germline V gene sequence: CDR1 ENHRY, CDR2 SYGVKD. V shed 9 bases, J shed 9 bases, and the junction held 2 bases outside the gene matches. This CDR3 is CAIAGGSEQFF. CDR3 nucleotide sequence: TGTGCCATAGCGGGAGGGTCTGAGCAGTTCTTC.

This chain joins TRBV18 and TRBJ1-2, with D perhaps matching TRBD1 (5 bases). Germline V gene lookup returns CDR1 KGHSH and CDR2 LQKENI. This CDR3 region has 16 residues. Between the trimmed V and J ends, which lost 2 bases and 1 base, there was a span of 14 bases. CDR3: CASSPVAWDGNYGYTF. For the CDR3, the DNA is TGTGCCAGCTCACCAGTCGCCTGGGACGGTAACTATGGCTACACCTTC.

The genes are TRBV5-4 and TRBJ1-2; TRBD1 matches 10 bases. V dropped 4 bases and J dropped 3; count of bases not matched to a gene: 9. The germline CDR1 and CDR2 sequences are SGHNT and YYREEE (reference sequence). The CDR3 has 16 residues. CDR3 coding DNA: TGTGCCAGCAGCCTCCATGGTGGGACAGGGGACTATGGCTACACCTTC. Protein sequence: CASSLHGGTGDYGYTF.

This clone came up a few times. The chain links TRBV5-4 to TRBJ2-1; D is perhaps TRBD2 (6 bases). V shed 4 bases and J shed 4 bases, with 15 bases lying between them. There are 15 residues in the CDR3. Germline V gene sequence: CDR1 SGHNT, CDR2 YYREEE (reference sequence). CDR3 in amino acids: CASSPPAGLYNEQFF. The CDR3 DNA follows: TGTGCCAGCAGCCCCCCAGCGGGCCTTTACAATGAGCAGTTCTTC.

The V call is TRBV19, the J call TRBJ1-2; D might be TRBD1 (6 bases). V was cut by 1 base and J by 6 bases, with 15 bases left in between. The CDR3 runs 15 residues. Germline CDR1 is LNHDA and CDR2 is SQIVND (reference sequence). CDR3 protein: CASSIGGRGFNGYTF. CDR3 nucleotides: TGTGCCAGTAGTATAGGTGGCAGGGGATTCAATGGCTACACCTTC.

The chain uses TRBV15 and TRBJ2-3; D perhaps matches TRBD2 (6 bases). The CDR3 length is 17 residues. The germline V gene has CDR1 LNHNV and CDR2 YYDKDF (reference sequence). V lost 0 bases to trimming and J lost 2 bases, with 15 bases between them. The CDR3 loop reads CATSRDRGTIVTDTQYF. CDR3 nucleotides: TGTGCCACCAGCAGAGATCGCGGGACCATCGTCACAGATACGCAGTATTTT.

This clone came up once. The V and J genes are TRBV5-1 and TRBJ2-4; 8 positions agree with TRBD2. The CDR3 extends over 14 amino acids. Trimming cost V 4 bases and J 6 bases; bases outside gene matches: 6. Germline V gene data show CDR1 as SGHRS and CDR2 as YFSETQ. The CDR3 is CASSAGLEGNIQYF. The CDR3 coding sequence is TGCGCCAGCAGCGCGGGACTAGAGGGAAACATTCAGTACTTC.

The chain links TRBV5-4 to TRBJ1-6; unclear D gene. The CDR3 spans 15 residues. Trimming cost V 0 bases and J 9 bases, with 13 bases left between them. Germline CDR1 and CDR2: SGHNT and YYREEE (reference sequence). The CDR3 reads CASSLVGRLLSPLHF. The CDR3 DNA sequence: TGTGCCAGCAGCTTGGTGGGGAGGCTACTTTCACCCCTCCACTTT.

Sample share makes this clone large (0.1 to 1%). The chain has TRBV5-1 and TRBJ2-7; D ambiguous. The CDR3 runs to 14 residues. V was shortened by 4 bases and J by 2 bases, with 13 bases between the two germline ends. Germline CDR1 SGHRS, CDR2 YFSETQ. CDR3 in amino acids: CASSPSMLTYEQYF. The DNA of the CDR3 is TGCGCCAGCAGCCCCAGTATGCTAACCTACGAGCAGTACTTC.

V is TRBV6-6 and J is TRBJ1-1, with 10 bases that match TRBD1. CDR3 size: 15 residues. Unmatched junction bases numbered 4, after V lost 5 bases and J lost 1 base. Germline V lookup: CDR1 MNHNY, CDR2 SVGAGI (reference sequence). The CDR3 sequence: CASSRGQGWNTEAFF. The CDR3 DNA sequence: TGTGCCAGCAGTAGGGGACAGGGGTGGAACACTGAAGCTTTCTTT.

The CDR3 sequence is CASSQDRTGLGGTQYF. The CDR3 nucleotides are TGCGCCAGCAGCCAAGATAGGACAGGGCTAGGGGGGACCCAGTACTTC. The J gene is TRBJ2-5, the V gene TRBV4-1; 8 bases are shared with TRBD1. The CDR3 totals 16 residues. The junction had 10 bases not matched to a gene; V was cut back by 0 bases and J by 7 bases. From germline, CDR1 is MGHRA and CDR2 YSYEKL.

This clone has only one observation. CDR3 nucleotide sequence: TGCGCCAGCAGTGACCGATCTACAGGGCACGCTGAAGCTTTCTTT. Its protein is CASSDRSTGHAEAFF. The chain joins TRBV10-1 to TRBJ1-1; weak D call: TRBD1 (6 bases). Looked up from germline, CDR1 is WNHNN and CDR2 is SYGVQD (reference sequence). The CDR3 runs 15 residues. Trimming pared 3 bases from V and 6 bases from J, leaving 17 bases between.

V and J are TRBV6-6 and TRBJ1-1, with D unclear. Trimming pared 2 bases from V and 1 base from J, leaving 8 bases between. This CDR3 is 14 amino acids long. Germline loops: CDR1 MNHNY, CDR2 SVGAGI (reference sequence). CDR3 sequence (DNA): TGTGCCAGCAGTTACGGTTGGCCGAACACTGAAGCTTTCTTT. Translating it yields CASSYGWPNTEAFF.

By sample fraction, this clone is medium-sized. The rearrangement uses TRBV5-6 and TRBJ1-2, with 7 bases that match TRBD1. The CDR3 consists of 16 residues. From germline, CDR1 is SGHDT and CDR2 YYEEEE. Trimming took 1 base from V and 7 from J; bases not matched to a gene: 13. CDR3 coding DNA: TGTGCCAGCAGCTTGCCTCCGGGACAGCGGTCGGGTGGCTACACCTTC. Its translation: CASSLPPGQRSGGYTF. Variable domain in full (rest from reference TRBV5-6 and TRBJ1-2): DAGVTQSPTHLIKTRGQQVTLRCSPKSGHDTVSWYQQALGQGPQFIFQYYEEEERQRGNFPDRFSGHQFPNYSSELNVNALLLGDSALYLCASSLPPGQRSGGYTFGSGTRLTVV.

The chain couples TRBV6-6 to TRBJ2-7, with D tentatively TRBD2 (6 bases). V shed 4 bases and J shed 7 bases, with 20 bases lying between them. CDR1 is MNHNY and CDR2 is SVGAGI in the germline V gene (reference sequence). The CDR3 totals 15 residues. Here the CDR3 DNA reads TGTGCCAGCAGTTTTACTTCTCGCGGGAAGAGAGAGCAGTACTTC. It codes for CASSFTSRGKREQYF.

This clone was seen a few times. Here the CDR3 DNA reads TGTGCCAGCTCACCCGGACTTTTAAGTGGGGCCAACGTCCTGACTTTC. It encodes CASSPGLLSGANVLTF. This chain joins TRBV18 and TRBJ2-6; tentative D call: TRBD2 (5 bases). The CDR3 covers 16 residues. The V and J ends lost 3 bases and 3 bases respectively, with 12 bases between them. Germline loops: CDR1 KGHSH, CDR2 LQKENI.

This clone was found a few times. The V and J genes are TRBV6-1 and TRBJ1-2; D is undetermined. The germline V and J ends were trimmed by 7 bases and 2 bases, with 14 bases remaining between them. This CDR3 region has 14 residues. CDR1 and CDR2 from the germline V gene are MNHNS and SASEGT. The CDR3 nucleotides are TGTGCCAGCACTCCGCAGTTGAGAAACTATGGCTACACCTTC. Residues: CASTPQLRNYGYTF.